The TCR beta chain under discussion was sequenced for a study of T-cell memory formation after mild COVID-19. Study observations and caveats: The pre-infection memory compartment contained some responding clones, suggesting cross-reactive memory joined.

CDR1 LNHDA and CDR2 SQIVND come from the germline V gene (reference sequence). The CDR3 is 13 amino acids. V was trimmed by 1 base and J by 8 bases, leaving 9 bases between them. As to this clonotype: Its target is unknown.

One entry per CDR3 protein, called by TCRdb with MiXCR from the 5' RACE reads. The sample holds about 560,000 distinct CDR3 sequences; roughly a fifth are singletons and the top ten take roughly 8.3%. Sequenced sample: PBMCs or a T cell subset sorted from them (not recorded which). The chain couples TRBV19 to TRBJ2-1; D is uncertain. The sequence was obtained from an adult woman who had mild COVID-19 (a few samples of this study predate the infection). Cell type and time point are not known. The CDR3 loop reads CASSIGVRDEQFF. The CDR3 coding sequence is TGTGCCAGTAGTATAGGGGTTCGGGATGAGCAGTTCTTC.